A selection of T cell receptor beta chains follows, all from one sample in a study of control samples from healthy donors and cancer patients. Method: immunoSEQ multiplex PCR; TCRdb's copy keeps in-frame clones and lacks some. This table holds more than 95,000 clones, more than 85% found once. The sequencing input was PBMCs. The receptors shown here come from a man aged 55 to 70 with lung cancer. Each CDR3 is given with its conserved first and last residue. The D gene is left open where the match is weak. The size entry is marked missing in some rows and otherwise reads once, few, many or a size class.

CDR3 protein: CASSVDRLGDSPLHF
CDR3 DNA: TGCGCCAGCAGCGTGGACAGGCTCGGAGATTCACCCCTCCACTTT
clone size: -
V gene: TRBV4-1
D gene: TRBD1
J gene: TRBJ1-6

CDR3 protein: CASSAQVASTDTQYF
CDR3 DNA: TGCGCCAGCAGCGCCCAGGTGGCTAGCACAGATACGCAGTATTTT
clone size: -
V gene: TRBV5-1
D gene: -
J gene: TRBJ2-3

CDR3 protein: CASSLDRQNTGELFF
CDR3 DNA: TGTGCCAGCAGCCTTGACAGGCAAAACACCGGGGAGCTGTTTTTT
clone size: -
V gene: TRBV11-3
D gene: -
J gene: TRBJ2-2

CDR3 protein: CASSLDAGLAGDTQYF
CDR3 DNA: TGTGCCAGCAGCTTAGATGCGGGACTAGCGGGAGATACGCAGTATTTT
clone size: -
V gene: TRBV11-3
D gene: TRBD2
J gene: TRBJ2-3

CDR3 protein: CASSFGTSGNEQFF
CDR3 DNA: TGCGCCAGCAGCTTCGGGACGTCTGGGAATGAGCAGTTCTTC
clone size: -
V gene: TRBV5-1
D gene: -
J gene: TRBJ2-1

CDR3 protein: CSASRGRGNEQFF
CDR3 DNA: TGCAGTGCTAGTCGAGGCAGGGGTAATGAGCAGTTCTTC
clone size: -
V gene: TRBV20-1
D gene: -
J gene: TRBJ2-1

CDR3 protein: CASNTSGINTGELFF
CDR3 DNA: TGTGCCAGCAATACTAGCGGGATAAACACCGGGGAGCTGTTTTTT
clone size: -
V gene: TRBV6-5
D gene: TRBD2
J gene: TRBJ2-2

CDR3 protein: CASSSRQGLQHF
CDR3 DNA: TGTGCCAGCAGTTCCCGACAGGGGCTCCAGCATTTT
clone size: -
V gene: TRBV27
D gene: TRBD1
J gene: TRBJ1-5

CDR3 protein: CASSFRSGRNTGELFF
CDR3 DNA: TGCGCCAGCAGCTTCCGTAGCGGGAGGAACACCGGGGAGCTGTTTTTT
clone size: -
V gene: TRBV5-1
D gene: TRBD2
J gene: TRBJ2-2

CDR3 protein: CATSDAGTGSEETQYF
CDR3 DNA: TGTGCCACCAGTGATGCCGGGACAGGGTCCGAAGAGACCCAGTACTTC
clone size: -
V gene: TRBV24-1
D gene: TRBD1
J gene: TRBJ2-5

CDR3 protein: CASSLVGSNYGYTF
CDR3 DNA: TGTGCCAGCAGCTTGGTGGGCAGCAACTATGGCTACACCTTC
clone size: few
V gene: TRBV5-6
D gene: -
J gene: TRBJ1-2

CDR3 protein: CASRLDRFTGELFF
CDR3 DNA: TGTGCCAGCAGACTTGACAGGTTCACCGGGGAGCTGTTTTTT
clone size: -
V gene: TRBV6-5
D gene: -
J gene: TRBJ2-2

CDR3 protein: CATSDPRAPGGTQYF
CDR3 DNA: TGTGCCACCAGTGACCCCCGGGCCCCGGGCGGTACGCAGTATTTT
clone size: -
V gene: TRBV24-1
D gene: -
J gene: TRBJ2-3

CDR3 protein: CASTGGGVGYNQPQHF
CDR3 DNA: TGTGCCAGCACTGGCGGGGGAGTGGGGTACAATCAGCCCCAGCATTTT
clone size: -
V gene: TRBV6-6
D gene: -
J gene: TRBJ1-5

CDR3 protein: CASSSGHSTEAFF
CDR3 DNA: TGCGCCAGCAGCTCGGGACATTCTACTGAAGCTTTCTTT
clone size: -
V gene: TRBV5-1
D gene: -
J gene: TRBJ1-1

CDR3 protein: CASSRYRAEKLFF
CDR3 DNA: TGTGCCAGCTCACGATACAGGGCGGAAAAACTGTTTTTT
clone size: -
V gene: TRBV18
D gene: -
J gene: TRBJ1-4

CDR3 protein: CASSDSLAGGQDTQYF
CDR3 DNA: TGTGCCAGCAGTGATTCCCTAGCGGGGGGGCAAGATACGCAGTATTTT
clone size: -
V gene: TRBV6-4
D gene: TRBD2
J gene: TRBJ2-3

CDR3 protein: CASSYSSTPDQPQHF
CDR3 DNA: TGTGCCAGCAGTTACTCGAGCACTCCTGATCAGCCCCAGCATTTT
clone size: -
V gene: TRBV6-5
D gene: -
J gene: TRBJ1-5

CDR3 protein: CASSPDRGSGYTF
CDR3 DNA: TGTGCCAGCAGCCCGGACAGGGGAAGTGGCTACACCTTC
clone size: -
V gene: TRBV12-3/TRBV12-4
D gene: TRBD1
J gene: TRBJ1-2

CDR3 protein: CASSPGQAGTGELFF
CDR3 DNA: TGTGCCAGCAGTCCGGGACAGGCGGGCACCGGGGAGCTGTTTTTT
clone size: -
V gene: TRBV6-2/TRBV6-3
D gene: TRBD1
J gene: TRBJ2-2

CDR3 protein: CATRTASYEQYF
CDR3 DNA: TGTGCCACCAGGACAGCCTCCTACGAGCAGTACTTC
clone size: -
V gene: TRBV6-5
D gene: -
J gene: TRBJ2-7

CDR3 protein: CASSPISCGGHGRVEQYF
CDR3 DNA: TGTGCCAGCAGCCCCATATCATGCGGGGGACACGGAAGGGTCGAGCAGTACTTC
clone size: -
V gene: TRBV7-4
D gene: -
J gene: TRBJ2-7

CDR3 protein: CASSQGTIQYF
CDR3 DNA: TGTGCCAGCAGCCAAGGTACCATTCAGTACTTC
clone size: -
V gene: TRBV3-1/TRBV3-2
D gene: -
J gene: TRBJ2-4

CDR3 protein: CATSGQGIANEQFF
CDR3 DNA: TGTGCCACCTCCGGGCAGGGGATAGCCAATGAGCAGTTCTTC
clone size: once
V gene: TRBV24-1
D gene: -
J gene: TRBJ2-1

CDR3 protein: CASSRGQGNYNEQFF
CDR3 DNA: TGTGCCAGCAGCCGTGGACAGGGAAACTACAATGAGCAGTTCTTC
clone size: -
V gene: TRBV5-6
D gene: TRBD1
J gene: TRBJ2-1

CDR3 protein: CASSPDIEGELFF
CDR3 DNA: TGTGCCAGCTCACCAGACATCGAAGGGGAGCTGTTTTTT
clone size: -
V gene: TRBV18
D gene: -
J gene: TRBJ2-2

CDR3 protein: CASSYSTFRGTDGYTF
CDR3 DNA: TGTGCCAGCAGTTACTCGACGTTCAGGGGTACCGATGGCTACACCTTC
clone size: -
V gene: TRBV6-5
D gene: -
J gene: TRBJ1-2

CDR3 protein: CASSYSSGVNTIYF
CDR3 DNA: TGTGCCAGCAGTTACTCCTCCGGGGTAAACACCATATATTTT
clone size: -
V gene: TRBV6-5
D gene: -
J gene: TRBJ1-3

CDR3 protein: CASSALAGRGGEQFF
CDR3 DNA: TGTGCCAGTAGTGCACTAGCGGGGAGGGGCGGTGAGCAGTTCTTC
clone size: -
V gene: TRBV19
D gene: TRBD2
J gene: TRBJ2-1

CDR3 protein: CAIGQANSPLHF
CDR3 DNA: TGTGCCATCGGCCAGGCGAATTCACCCCTCCACTTT
clone size: -
V gene: TRBV10-3
D gene: -
J gene: TRBJ1-6

CDR3 protein: CASSRRQGASTEAFF
CDR3 DNA: TGTGCCAGTAGTCGTAGACAGGGGGCGAGTACTGAAGCTTTCTTT
clone size: -
V gene: TRBV19
D gene: TRBD1
J gene: TRBJ1-1

CDR3 protein: CASSFGRESEKLFF
CDR3 DNA: TGTGCCAGCAGTTTCGGTAGGGAGTCTGAAAAACTGTTTTTT
clone size: -
V gene: TRBV6-5
D gene: -
J gene: TRBJ1-4

CDR3 protein: CASNAANYGYTF
CDR3 DNA: TGTGCCAGCAACGCAGCTAACTATGGCTACACCTTC
clone size: -
V gene: TRBV2
D gene: -
J gene: TRBJ1-2

CDR3 protein: CASSRDRYSNQPQHF
CDR3 DNA: TGTGCCAGCTCACGGGACAGATATAGCAATCAGCCCCAGCATTTT
clone size: -
V gene: TRBV18
D gene: TRBD1
J gene: TRBJ1-5

CDR3 protein: CAWSVSSGGTGELFF
CDR3 DNA: TGTGCCTGGAGTGTTTCCAGCGGGGGGACCGGGGAGCTGTTTTTT
clone size: -
V gene: TRBV30
D gene: TRBD2
J gene: TRBJ2-2

CDR3 protein: CASSLGTGSTNEKLFF
CDR3 DNA: TGTGCCAGCAGCTTGGGGACAGGGTCAACTAATGAAAAACTGTTTTTT
clone size: -
V gene: TRBV5-4
D gene: TRBD1
J gene: TRBJ1-4

CDR3 protein: CATAYGTEGYTF
CDR3 DNA: TGTGCCACCGCCTATGGAACGGAAGGCTACACCTTC
clone size: -
V gene: TRBV7-2
D gene: -
J gene: TRBJ1-2

CDR3 protein: CASSRGTEFNEKLFF
CDR3 DNA: TGTGCCAGCAGTCGGGGGACTGAATTTAATGAAAAACTGTTTTTT
clone size: -
V gene: TRBV2
D gene: -
J gene: TRBJ1-4

CDR3 protein: CASSLGEDYGYTF
CDR3 DNA: TGTGCCAGCAGCTTGGGGGAGGACTATGGCTACACCTTC
clone size: once
V gene: TRBV12-3/TRBV12-4
D gene: -
J gene: TRBJ1-2

CDR3 protein: CASSSNRGQNYGYTF
CDR3 DNA: TGTGCCAGCAGTTCTAACAGGGGGCAGAATTATGGCTACACCTTC
clone size: -
V gene: TRBV5-4
D gene: TRBD1
J gene: TRBJ1-2

CDR3 protein: CAISAGTGVRNKDTEAFF
CDR3 DNA: TGTGCCATCAGTGCCGGGACAGGGGTCAGGAATAAGGACACTGAAGCTTTCTTT
clone size: -
V gene: TRBV10-3
D gene: TRBD1
J gene: TRBJ1-1

CDR3 protein: CASSARGRELFF
CDR3 DNA: TGTGCCAGCTCAGCGAGGGGGCGGGAGCTGTTTTTT
clone size: -
V gene: TRBV2
D gene: TRBD1
J gene: TRBJ2-2

CDR3 protein: CASSQDRDETQYF
CDR3 DNA: TGTGCCAGCAGTCAGGACAGGGACGAGACCCAGTACTTC
clone size: -
V gene: TRBV6-4
D gene: TRBD1
J gene: TRBJ2-5

CDR3 protein: CARDSFEQYF
CDR3 DNA: TGTGCCCGAGACAGTTTCGAGCAGTACTTC
clone size: once
V gene: TRBV6-4
D gene: -
J gene: TRBJ2-7

CDR3 protein: CASSPRERGYTF
CDR3 DNA: TGTGCCAGCAGTCCCCGGGAAAGGGGCTACACCTTC
clone size: once
V gene: TRBV12-3/TRBV12-4
D gene: -
J gene: TRBJ1-2